The source of this T cell receptor (beta chain) is a study of shared clonotypes between healthy human individuals. Study outcomes and limitations: In this cohort, only blood was sampled, and tissue repertoires likely differ.

This clone showed up just once. Its specificity is not known. Cells designated naive CD8 were CD45RO-negative and were positively selected for CCR7, with terminally differentiated effector memory CD45RA+ cells excluded. The assay was immunoSEQ multiplex PCR, and TCRdb's table has in-frame clones only and misses some. The data contain millions of clones, about 95% of them singletons. V was clipped by 9 bases and J by 2 bases, with 14 bases between them. The CDR3 spans 13 residues. Germline V gives CDR1 LNHNV, CDR2 YYDKDF (reference sequence). The J gene is TRBJ2-7, the V gene TRBV15, with no clear D. Sequencing was done on a sample of naive CD8+ T cells sorted from blood. This receptor was obtained from a man younger than 35 in good health. The CDR3 bases are TGTGCCACGGCACAACAGACGACCTACGAGCAGTACTTC. This translates into CATAQQTTYEQYF.